This TCR beta chain was captured by sequencing in a study of T-cell reconstitution after alpha-beta-depleted transplantation in children. V was pared by 5 bases and J by 10 bases, with 13 bases of the junction left unmatched. From germline, CDR1 is SGHTA and CDR2 FQGNSA. The CDR3 is 14 residues long. Worth noting for this clonotype: Its antigen is unidentified. A much more abundant neighbour one base away suggests this may be a read error.

Construction of the TCRbeta library involved unique molecular identifiers. Each CDR3 protein gets one entry after TCRdb re-called the PCR reads with MiXCR. The table lists approximately 85,000 distinct CDR3 sequences, around a sixth of them singletons, with around 19% in the top ten. Study-wide results and caveats: Elevated TCRbeta diversity at day 60 was traced, in some patients, to surviving recipient T cells and thymic progenitors.

The sequence was collected from a male patient aged 2 to 9 who had a stem cell transplant for acute lymphoblastic leukemia, so the T cells may come from the graft donor. The rearrangement uses TRBV7-2 and TRBJ1-1; 7 positions match TRBD1. Specimen: PBMCs, mostly from graft donor cells, collected 180 days after TCRalphabeta/CD19-depleted stem cell transplant. For the CDR3, the DNA is TGTGCCAGCAGCATAGAACAGGGGACCCAGGGAGCTTTCTTT. This sequence encodes CASSIEQGTQGAFF.